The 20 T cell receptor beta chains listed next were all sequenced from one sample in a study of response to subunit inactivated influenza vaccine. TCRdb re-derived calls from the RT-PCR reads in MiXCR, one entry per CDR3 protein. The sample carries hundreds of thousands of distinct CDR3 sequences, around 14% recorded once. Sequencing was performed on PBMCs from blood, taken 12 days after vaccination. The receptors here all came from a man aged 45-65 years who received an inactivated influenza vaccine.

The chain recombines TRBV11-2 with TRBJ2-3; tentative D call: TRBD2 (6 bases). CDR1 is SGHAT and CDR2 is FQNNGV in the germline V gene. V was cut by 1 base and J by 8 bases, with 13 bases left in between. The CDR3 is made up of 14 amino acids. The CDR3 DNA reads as TGTGCCAGCAGCTTAGCGGGAGTAGAAGTTACGCAGTATTTT. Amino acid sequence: CASSLAGVEVTQYF.

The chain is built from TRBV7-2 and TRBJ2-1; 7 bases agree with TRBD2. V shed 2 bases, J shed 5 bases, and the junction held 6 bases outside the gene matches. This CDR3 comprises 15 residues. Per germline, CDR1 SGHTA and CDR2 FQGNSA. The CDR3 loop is CASSLMASGNNEQFF. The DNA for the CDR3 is TGTGCCAGCAGCTTAATGGCTAGCGGAAACAATGAGCAGTTCTTC.

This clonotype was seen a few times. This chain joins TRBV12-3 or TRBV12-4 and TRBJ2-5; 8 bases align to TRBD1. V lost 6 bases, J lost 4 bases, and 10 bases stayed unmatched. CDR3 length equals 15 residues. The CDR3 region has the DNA TGTGCCAGCAGCCCCCAAGGACAGGGTGGAGAGACCCAGTACTTC. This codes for CASSPQGQGGETQYF.

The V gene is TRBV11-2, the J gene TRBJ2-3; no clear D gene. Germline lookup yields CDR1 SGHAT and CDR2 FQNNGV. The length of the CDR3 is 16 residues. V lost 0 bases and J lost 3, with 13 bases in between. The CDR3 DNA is TGTGCCAGCAGCTTAGATCGCTACTTCAGGACAGATACGCAGTATTTT. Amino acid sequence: CASSLDRYFRTDTQYF.

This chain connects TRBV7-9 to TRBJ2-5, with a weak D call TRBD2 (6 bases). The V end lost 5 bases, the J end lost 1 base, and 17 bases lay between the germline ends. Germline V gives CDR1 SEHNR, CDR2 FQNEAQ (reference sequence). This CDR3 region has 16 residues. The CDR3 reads CASSLPGGDLQETQYF. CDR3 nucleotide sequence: TGTGCCAGCAGCCTGCCCGGAGGGGACCTCCAAGAGACCCAGTACTTC.

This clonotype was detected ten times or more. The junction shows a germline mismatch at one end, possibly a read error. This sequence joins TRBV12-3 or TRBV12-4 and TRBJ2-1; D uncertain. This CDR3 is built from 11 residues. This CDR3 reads CASSLGYEQFF. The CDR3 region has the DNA TGTGCCAGCAGCTTAGGTTATGAGCAGTTCTTC.

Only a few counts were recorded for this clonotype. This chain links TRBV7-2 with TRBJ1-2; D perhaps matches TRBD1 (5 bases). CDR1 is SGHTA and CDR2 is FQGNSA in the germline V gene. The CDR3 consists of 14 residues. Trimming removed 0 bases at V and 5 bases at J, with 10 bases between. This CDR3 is CASSLAQGRYGYTF. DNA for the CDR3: TGTGCCAGCAGCTTAGCCCAGGGTAGATATGGCTACACCTTC. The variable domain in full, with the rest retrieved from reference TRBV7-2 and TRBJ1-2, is GAGVSQSPSNKVTEKGKDVELRCDPISGHTALYWYRQSLGQGLEFLIYFQGNSAPDKSGLPSDRFSAERTGGSVSTLTIQRTQQEDSAVYLCASSLAQGRYGYTFGSGTRLTVV.

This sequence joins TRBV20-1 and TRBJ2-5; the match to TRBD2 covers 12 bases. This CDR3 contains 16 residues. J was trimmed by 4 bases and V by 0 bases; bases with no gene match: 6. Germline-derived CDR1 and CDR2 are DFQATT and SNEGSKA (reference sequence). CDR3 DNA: TGCAGTGCTAGAGATTACCTAGCGGGAGGGGGAGAGACCCAGTACTTC. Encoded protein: CSARDYLAGGGETQYF.

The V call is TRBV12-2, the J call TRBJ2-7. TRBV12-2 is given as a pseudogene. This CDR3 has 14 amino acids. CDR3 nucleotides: TGTGCAAGTCGCTTCGCGGGACCCTCCTACGAGCAGTACTTC. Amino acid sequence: CASRFAGPSYEQYF.

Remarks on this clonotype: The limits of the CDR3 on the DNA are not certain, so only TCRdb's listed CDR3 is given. CDR3 in amino acids: CASSFGPGNYEQYF. This chain uses TRBV5-5 with TRBJ2-7; the table's D call, TRBD1, was not checked against the DNA. Ends included, the CDR3 has 14 residues. Germline V gene data show CDR1 as SGHKS and CDR2 as YYEKEE (reference sequence).

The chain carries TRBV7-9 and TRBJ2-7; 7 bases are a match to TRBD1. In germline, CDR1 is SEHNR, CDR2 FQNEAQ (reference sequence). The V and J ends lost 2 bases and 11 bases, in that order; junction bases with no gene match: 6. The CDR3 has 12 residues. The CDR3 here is CASSLQGDREYF. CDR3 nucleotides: TGTGCCAGCAGCTTACAGGGGGATCGTGAGTACTTC.

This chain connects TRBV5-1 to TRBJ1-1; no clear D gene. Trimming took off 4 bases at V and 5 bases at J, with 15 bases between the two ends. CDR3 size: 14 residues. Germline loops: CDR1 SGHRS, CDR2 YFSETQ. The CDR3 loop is CASSVPGPGTEAFF. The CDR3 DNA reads TGCGCCAGCAGCGTCCCCGGGCCCGGAACTGAAGCTTTCTTT.

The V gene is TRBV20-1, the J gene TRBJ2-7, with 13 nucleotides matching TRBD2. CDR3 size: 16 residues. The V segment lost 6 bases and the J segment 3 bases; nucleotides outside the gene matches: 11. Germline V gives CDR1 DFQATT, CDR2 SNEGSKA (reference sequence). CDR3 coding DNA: TGCAGTGCCCATCTAACTAGCGGGAGGGCCGGCTACGAGCAGTACTTC. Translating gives CSAHLTSGRAGYEQYF.

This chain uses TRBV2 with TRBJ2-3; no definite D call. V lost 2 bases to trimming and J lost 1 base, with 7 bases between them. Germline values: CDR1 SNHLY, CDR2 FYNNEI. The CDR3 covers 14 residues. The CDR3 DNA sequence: TGTGCCAGCAGTGAACTGGGTGGCACAGATACGCAGTATTTT. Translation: CASSELGGTDTQYF.

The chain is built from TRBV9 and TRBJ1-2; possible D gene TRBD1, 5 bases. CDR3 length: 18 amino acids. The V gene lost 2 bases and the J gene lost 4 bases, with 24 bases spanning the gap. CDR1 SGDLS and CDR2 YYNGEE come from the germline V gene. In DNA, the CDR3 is TGTGCCAGCAGCGTTGCGAAGGGAGGTGTCCAAGGGGCCTATGGCTACACCTTC. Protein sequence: CASSVAKGGVQGAYGYTF.

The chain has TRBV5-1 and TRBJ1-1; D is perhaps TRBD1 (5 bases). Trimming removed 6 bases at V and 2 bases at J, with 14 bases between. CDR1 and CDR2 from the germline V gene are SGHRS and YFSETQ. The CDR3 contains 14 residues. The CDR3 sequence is CASTPGGVNTEAFF. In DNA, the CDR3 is TGCGCCAGCACCCCCGGGGGGGTTAACACTGAAGCTTTCTTT.

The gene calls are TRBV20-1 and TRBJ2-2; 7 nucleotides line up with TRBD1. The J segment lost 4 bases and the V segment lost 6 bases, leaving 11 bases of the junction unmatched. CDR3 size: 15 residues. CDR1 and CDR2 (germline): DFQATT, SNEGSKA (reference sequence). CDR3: CSAITGTATTGELFF. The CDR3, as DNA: TGCAGTGCCATAACCGGGACAGCGACCACCGGGGAGCTGTTTTTT.

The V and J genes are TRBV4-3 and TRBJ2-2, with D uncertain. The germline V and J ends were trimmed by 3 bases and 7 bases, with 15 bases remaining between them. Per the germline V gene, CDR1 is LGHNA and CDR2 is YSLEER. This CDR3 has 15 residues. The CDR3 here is CASSQMLTRIGELFF. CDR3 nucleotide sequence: TGCGCCAGCAGCCAGATGTTGACCCGGATCGGGGAGCTGTTTTTT.

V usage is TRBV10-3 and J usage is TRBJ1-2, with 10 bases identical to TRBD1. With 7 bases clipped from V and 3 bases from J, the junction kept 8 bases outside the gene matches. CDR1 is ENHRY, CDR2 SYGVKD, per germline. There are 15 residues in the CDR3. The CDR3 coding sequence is TGTGCCATCACCCCAAGACAGGGGGCAGACTATGGCTACACCTTC. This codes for CAITPRQGADYGYTF.

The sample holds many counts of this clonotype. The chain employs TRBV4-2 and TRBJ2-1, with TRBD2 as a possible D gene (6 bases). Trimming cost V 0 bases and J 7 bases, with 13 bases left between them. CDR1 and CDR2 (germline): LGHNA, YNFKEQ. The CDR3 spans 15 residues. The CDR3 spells CASSQDQPAGNEQFF. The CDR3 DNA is TGTGCCAGCAGCCAAGATCAGCCCGCGGGGAATGAGCAGTTCTTC.